This TCR beta chain derives from a study of blood T cell repertoires in COVID-19. This clone has just one count. Trimming at V came to 3 bases and at J to 9 bases, leaving 6 bases not matched to a gene. Germline CDR1 and CDR2: MNHNS and SASEGT. This CDR3 has 14 amino acids. Sequenced by immunoSEQ multiplex PCR; TCRdb stores in-frame clones only, minus some. The repertoire holds around 140,000 clones, 87% seen once, with 0.8% to 0.95% in the top ten. The sample consisted of peripheral blood. The V gene is TRBV6-1, the J gene TRBJ2-1; 9 bases map to TRBD2. This clonotype originated in a woman aged 45-60 years with acute or convalescent COVID-19. The CDR3 DNA reads TGTGCCAGCAGTGAGGCGGGAGGGCCAGGTGAGCAGTTCTTC. This sequence encodes CASSEAGGPGEQFF.